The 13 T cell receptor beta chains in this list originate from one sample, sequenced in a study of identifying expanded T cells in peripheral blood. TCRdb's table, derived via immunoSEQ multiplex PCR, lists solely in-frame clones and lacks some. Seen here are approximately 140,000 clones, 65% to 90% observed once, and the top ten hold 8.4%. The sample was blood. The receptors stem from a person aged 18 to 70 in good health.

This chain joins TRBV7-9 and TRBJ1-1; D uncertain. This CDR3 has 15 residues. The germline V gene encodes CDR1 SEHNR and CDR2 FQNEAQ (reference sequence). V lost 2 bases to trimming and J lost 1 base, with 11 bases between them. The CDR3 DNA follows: TGTGCCAGCAGCTTAAAAAGGACTTCGAACACTGAAGCTTTCTTT. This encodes CASSLKRTSNTEAFF.

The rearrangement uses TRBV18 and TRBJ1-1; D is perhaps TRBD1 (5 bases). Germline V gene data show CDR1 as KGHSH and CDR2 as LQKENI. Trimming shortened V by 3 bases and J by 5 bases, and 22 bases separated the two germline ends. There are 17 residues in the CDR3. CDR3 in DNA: TGTGCCAGCTCACCTCTGGGGGGAAGAGGGCTTAGGACTGAAGCTTTCTTT. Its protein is CASSPLGGRGLRTEAFF.

The CDR3 region is CASSQDRWREADTQYF. CDR3 bases: TGCGCCAGCAGCCAAGATAGGTGGAGGGAGGCAGATACGCAGTATTTT. The chain joins TRBV4-1 to TRBJ2-3; D is possibly TRBD2 (6 bases). The germline V gene encodes CDR1 MGHRA and CDR2 YSYEKL. V dropped 0 bases and J dropped 4 bases, with 14 bases sitting between them. This CDR3 contains 16 residues.

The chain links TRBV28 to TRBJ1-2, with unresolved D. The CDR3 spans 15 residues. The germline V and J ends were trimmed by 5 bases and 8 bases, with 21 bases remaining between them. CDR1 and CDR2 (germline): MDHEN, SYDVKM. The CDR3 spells CASSLEPFRVSGYTF. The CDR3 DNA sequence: TGTGCCAGCAGTCTAGAGCCTTTTAGGGTATCCGGCTACACCTTC.

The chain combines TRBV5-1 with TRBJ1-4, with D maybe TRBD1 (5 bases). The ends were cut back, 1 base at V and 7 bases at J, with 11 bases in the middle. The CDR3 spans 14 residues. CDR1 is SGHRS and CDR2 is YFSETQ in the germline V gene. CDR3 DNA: TGCGCCAGCAGCTTGTCAGGGAGAGGTGAAAAACTGTTTTTT. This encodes CASSLSGRGEKLFF.

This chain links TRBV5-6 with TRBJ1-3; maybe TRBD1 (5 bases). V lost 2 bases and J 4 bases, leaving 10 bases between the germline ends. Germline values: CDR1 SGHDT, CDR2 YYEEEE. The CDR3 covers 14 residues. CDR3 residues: CASSFLGRGNTIYF. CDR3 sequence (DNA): TGTGCCAGCAGCTTCTTGGGGCGCGGAAACACCATATATTTT. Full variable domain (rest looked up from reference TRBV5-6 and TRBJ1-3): DAGVTQSPTHLIKTRGQQVTLRCSPKSGHDTVSWYQQALGQGPQFIFQYYEEEERQRGNFPDRFSGHQFPNYSSELNVNALLLGDSALYLCASSFLGRGNTIYFGEGSWLTVV.

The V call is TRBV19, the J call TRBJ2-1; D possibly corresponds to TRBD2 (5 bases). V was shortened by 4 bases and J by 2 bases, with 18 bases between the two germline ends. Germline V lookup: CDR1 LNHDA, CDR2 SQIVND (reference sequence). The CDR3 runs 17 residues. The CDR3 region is CASSTPAAGRTYNEQFF. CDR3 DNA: TGTGCCAGTAGTACCCCAGCGGCGGGCCGTACCTACAATGAGCAGTTCTTC.

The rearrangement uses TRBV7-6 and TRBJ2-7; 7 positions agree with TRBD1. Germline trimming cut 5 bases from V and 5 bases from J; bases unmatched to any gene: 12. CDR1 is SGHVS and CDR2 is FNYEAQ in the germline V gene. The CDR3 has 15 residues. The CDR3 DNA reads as TGTGCCAGCAGCGCGCTTAGGGCAGGGGGTCACGAGCAGTACTTC. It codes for CASSALRAGGHEQYF.

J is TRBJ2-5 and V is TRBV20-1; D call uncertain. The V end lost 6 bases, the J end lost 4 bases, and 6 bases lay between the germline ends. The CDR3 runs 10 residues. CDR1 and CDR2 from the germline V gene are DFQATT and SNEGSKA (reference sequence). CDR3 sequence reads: CSAPGETQYF. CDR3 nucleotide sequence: TGCAGTGCCCCGGGAGAGACCCAGTACTTC.

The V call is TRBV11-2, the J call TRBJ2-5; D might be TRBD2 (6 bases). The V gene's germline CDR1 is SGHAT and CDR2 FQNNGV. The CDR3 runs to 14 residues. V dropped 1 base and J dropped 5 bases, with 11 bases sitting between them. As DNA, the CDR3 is TGTGCCAGCAGCTTAGGGGGAGGCGGGGAGACCCAGTACTTC. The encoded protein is CASSLGGGGETQYF.

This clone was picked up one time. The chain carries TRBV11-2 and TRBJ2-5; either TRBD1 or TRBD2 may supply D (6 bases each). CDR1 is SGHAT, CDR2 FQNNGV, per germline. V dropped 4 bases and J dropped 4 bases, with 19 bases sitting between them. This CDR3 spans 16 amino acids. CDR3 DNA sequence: TGTGCCAGCAGCTCCCGGGGGCTGGGGGAAGGAGAGACCCAGTACTTC. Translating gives CASSSRGLGEGETQYF.

The CDR3 protein is CASSLINHGYTF. The CDR3 nucleotides are TGTGCCAGCAGTTTAATAAACCATGGCTACACCTTC. V gene TRBV28 combines with J gene TRBJ1-2, with D hard to call. From germline, CDR1 is MDHEN and CDR2 SYDVKM. Between the trimmed V and J ends, which lost 2 bases and 6 bases, there was a span of 7 bases. The CDR3 extends over 12 amino acids.

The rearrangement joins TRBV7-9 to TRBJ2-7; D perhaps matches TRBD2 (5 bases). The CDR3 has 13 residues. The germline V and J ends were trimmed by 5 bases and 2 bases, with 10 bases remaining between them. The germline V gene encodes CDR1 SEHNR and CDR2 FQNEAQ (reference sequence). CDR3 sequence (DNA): TGTGCCAGCAGCCCCGGGGTGACCTACGAGCAGTACTTC. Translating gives CASSPGVTYEQYF. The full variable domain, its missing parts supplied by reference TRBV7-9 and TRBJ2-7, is DTGVSQNPRHKITKRGQNVTFRCDPISEHNRLYWYRQTLGQGPEFLTYFQNEAQLEKSRLLSDRFSAERPKGSFSTLEIQRTEQGDSAMYLCASSPGVTYEQYFGPGTRLTVT.